These 25 T cell receptor beta chains share one sample of origin, sequenced in a study of beta chain features in type 1 diabetes. Their antigens remain unidentified. Points from the study as a whole: Among all four CD4+ subsets, Type 1 diabetes patients had TCRB CDR3s that were moderately but significantly shorter.

Sequencing targeted expressed TCRB transcripts, as all isolated RNA had been reverse transcribed. Here immunoSEQ multiplex PCR was the method, and the copy in TCRdb shows in-frame clones only, minus some. The sample includes approximately 260,000 clones, approximately 25% of them seen just once. The sequencing sample was made of naive CD4+ T cells from blood. These receptors came from a woman under 40 with type 1 diabetes.

This clone was detected only a few times. V is TRBV29-1 and J is TRBJ1-1, with 7 bases fitting TRBD1. The CDR3 length is 15 residues. Trimming cost V 3 bases and J 1 base; bases outside gene matches: 8. Germline V gene data show CDR1 as SQVTM and CDR2 as ANQGSEA. Here the CDR3 reads CSVDDTGASNTEAFF. CDR3 sequence (DNA): TGCAGCGTTGACGATACAGGGGCGTCGAACACTGAAGCTTTCTTT.

This clone was detected only a few times. The chain is built from TRBV7-9 and TRBJ1-1; D is perhaps TRBD1 (6 bases). V lost 0 bases and J lost 8, with 7 bases in between. The CDR3 has 12 residues. CDR1 and CDR2 (germline): SEHNR, FQNEAQ (reference sequence). In DNA form, the CDR3 reads TGTGCCAGCAGCTTAGCTGGGGGCGAAGCTTTCTTT. Translated, it gives CASSLAGGEAFF.

CDR3 DNA: TGTGCCAGCAGCTTAGGCGGGACCTCCTCCTACAATGAGCAGTTCTTC. This sequence encodes CASSLGGTSSYNEQFF. The chain links TRBV7-2 to TRBJ2-1, with D perhaps matching TRBD2 (6 bases). Trimming took 1 base from V and 0 from J, leaving 10 bases between them. The CDR3 contains 16 residues. Germline V gene lookup returns CDR1 SGHTA and CDR2 FQGNSA.

The chain is built from TRBV30 and TRBJ2-1, with TRBD2 identical over 12 bases. The CDR3 is made up of 15 amino acids. After removal of 3 bases from V and 4 bases from J, the junction contained 4 bases not matched to a gene. The germline V gene encodes CDR1 GTSNPN and CDR2 SVGIG (reference sequence). CDR3: CAWSGGTSGYNEQFF. The CDR3 bases are TGTGCCTGGAGCGGCGGGACTAGCGGGTACAATGAGCAGTTCTTC. The whole variable domain, filled in from reference TRBV30 and TRBJ2-1, reads SQTIHQWPATLVQPVGSPLSLECTVEGTSNPNLYWYRQAAGRGLQLLFYSVGIGQISSEVPQNLSASRPQDRQFILSSKKLLLSDSGFYLCAWSGGTSGYNEQFFGPGTRLTVL.

This clone has a handful of counts. V usage is TRBV30 and J usage is TRBJ2-7, with 8 bases matching TRBD1. Germline V gene lookup returns CDR1 GTSNPN and CDR2 SVGIG (reference sequence). Germline trimming cut 3 bases from V and 7 bases from J; bases unmatched to any gene: 11. The CDR3 has 14 amino acids. In nucleotides, the CDR3 is TGTGCCTGGAGCCACCCGACAGGGGCTGGGGAGCAGTACTTC. This encodes CAWSHPTGAGEQYF. Using reference TRBV30 and TRBJ2-7 for the parts outside the CDR3, the full variable domain is SQTIHQWPATLVQPVGSPLSLECTVEGTSNPNLYWYRQAAGRGLQLLFYSVGIGQISSEVPQNLSASRPQDRQFILSSKKLLLSDSGFYLCAWSHPTGAGEQYFGPGTRLTVT.

This chain uses TRBV4-1 with TRBJ1-2; D gene unclear. The CDR3 covers 15 residues. Looked up from germline, CDR1 is MGHRA and CDR2 is YSYEKL. The V and J ends lost 3 bases and 4 bases respectively, with 15 bases between them. CDR3: CASSQNPQLGYGYTF. CDR3 DNA: TGCGCCAGCAGCCAGAATCCACAGTTGGGCTATGGCTACACCTTC.

The genes are TRBV5-1 and TRBJ2-3; D is possibly TRBD2 (6 bases). Trimming left V 6 bases short and J 1 base short, with 6 bases between. The CDR3 runs to 12 residues. Per the germline V gene, CDR1 is SGHRS and CDR2 is YFSETQ. In DNA form, the CDR3 reads TGCGCCAGCACGGGAGGCACAGATACGCAGTATTTT. Translating it yields CASTGGTDTQYF. The full variable domain, completed using reference TRBV5-1 and TRBJ2-3, is KAGVTQTPRYLIKTRGQQVTLSCSPISGHRSVSWYQQTPGQGLQFLFEYFSETQRNKGNFPGRFSGRQFSNSRSEMNVSTLELGDSALYLCASTGGTDTQYFGPGTRLTVL.

This clone was seen a handful of times. V gene TRBV25-1 combines with J gene TRBJ1-2; D remains ambiguous. Germline V gene lookup returns CDR1 MGHDK and CDR2 SYGVNS. The germline V and J ends were trimmed by 0 bases and 4 bases, with 12 bases remaining between them. The length of the CDR3 is 15 residues. The CDR3 region is CASSEYSAAAYGYTF. As DNA, the CDR3 is TGTGCCAGCAGTGAATATTCTGCGGCAGCCTATGGCTACACCTTC.

This rearrangement joins TRBV4-2 to TRBJ2-2, with TRBD1 as a possible D gene (6 bases). Trimming shortened V by 0 bases and J by 4 bases, and 9 bases separated the two germline ends. Germline-derived CDR1 and CDR2 are LGHNA and YNFKEQ. The CDR3 is made up of 15 amino acids. This chain's CDR3 is CASSQDTRGTGELFF. CDR3 sequence (DNA): TGTGCCAGCAGCCAAGATACCAGGGGCACCGGGGAGCTGTTTTTT.

The V and J genes are TRBV19 and TRBJ1-1; D gene ambiguous. From germline, CDR1 is LNHDA and CDR2 SQIVND (reference sequence). Trimming shortened V by 6 bases and J by 3 bases, and 14 bases separated the two germline ends. The CDR3 totals 14 residues. CDR3 protein: CASRRIEGHTEAFF. DNA of the CDR3: TGTGCCAGTAGACGCATTGAGGGCCACACTGAAGCTTTCTTT. The complete variable domain, with remaining parts taken from reference TRBV19 and TRBJ1-1, reads DGGITQSPKYLFRKEGQNVTLSCEQNLNHDAMYWYRQDPGQGLRLIYYSQIVNDFQKGDIAEGYSVSREKKESFPLTVTSAQKNPTAFYLCASRRIEGHTEAFFGQGTRLTVV.

There are a few counts of this clone. DNA of the CDR3: TGCGCCAGCAGCTCGGGAGCGGGAGGCGATACGCAGTATTTT. Protein sequence: CASSSGAGGDTQYF. This chain uses TRBV5-1 with TRBJ2-3, with TRBD2 identical over 9 bases. The trim removed 3 bases at V and 6 bases at J, leaving 5 bases unmatched. CDR3 size: 14 residues. Germline lookup yields CDR1 SGHRS and CDR2 YFSETQ.

The chain couples TRBV10-3 to TRBJ2-3, with D possibly matching TRBD2 (6 bases). The CDR3 totals 13 residues. V dropped 7 bases and J dropped 3 bases, with 11 bases sitting between them. CDR1 is ENHRY and CDR2 is SYGVKD in the germline V gene. CDR3 sequence (DNA): TGTGCCATCAAGGCTAGCGATACAGATACGCAGTATTTT. This gives the protein CAIKASDTDTQYF.

This clone has just a few counts. The rearrangement uses TRBV19 and TRBJ2-1, with TRBD2 identical over 9 bases. This CDR3 has 16 residues. CDR1 LNHDA and CDR2 SQIVND come from the germline V gene (reference sequence). V shed 3 bases, J shed 0 bases, and the junction held 3 bases outside the gene matches. CDR3 region: CASSISSGNSYNEQFF. CDR3 DNA: TGTGCCAGTAGTATTTCTAGCGGGAACTCCTACAATGAGCAGTTCTTC.

This clone has a handful of counts. V gene TRBV30 combines with J gene TRBJ2-1; D is unresolved. V shed 2 bases and J shed 5 bases, with 7 bases lying between them. The CDR3 has 12 amino acids. Germline values: CDR1 GTSNPN, CDR2 SVGIG (reference sequence). This chain's CDR3 is CAWSTGNNEQFF. As DNA, the CDR3 is TGTGCCTGGAGTACTGGTAACAATGAGCAGTTCTTC.

This clone was counted a few times. V is TRBV13 and J is TRBJ1-2, with D tentatively TRBD1 (6 bases). CDR3 size: 14 residues. Trimming stripped 2 bases from V and 4 bases from J, with 11 bases between. Germline lookup yields CDR1 PRHDT and CDR2 FYEKMQ (reference sequence). This CDR3 reads CASSLFQGTYGYTF. As DNA, the CDR3 is TGTGCCAGCAGCTTATTTCAGGGGACCTATGGCTACACCTTC.

The V gene is TRBV9, the J gene TRBJ2-1, with D perhaps TRBD1 (5 bases). The CDR3 consists of 11 residues. Germline CDR1 is SGDLS and CDR2 is YYNGEE. V lost 2 bases, J lost 9 bases, and 6 bases lay in between. The CDR3 bases are TGTGCCAGCAGCGTGCAGGGTGAGCAGTTCTTC. This encodes CASSVQGEQFF.

This chain joins TRBV7-4 and TRBJ1-5, with D possibly matching TRBD1 (6 bases). Germline lookup yields CDR1 SGHVT and CDR2 SQSDAQ. Trimming cost V 5 bases and J 3 bases, with 23 bases left between them. This CDR3 is built from 18 residues. The CDR3 DNA follows: TGTGCCAGCAGCCCTGCAAATTCTCACCAGGGGCACAATCAGCCCCAGCATTTT. It specifies CASSPANSHQGHNQPQHF.

The J gene is TRBJ2-5, the V gene TRBV15, with TRBD2 matching over 8 bases. The V and J ends lost 5 bases and 2 bases, in that order; junction bases with no gene match: 4. The germline CDR1 and CDR2 sequences are LNHNV and YYDKDF (reference sequence). The CDR3 runs 14 residues. The CDR3 coding sequence is TGTGCCACCAGCTACCAGCGGGAGCAAGAGACCCAGTACTTC. It is translated as CATSYQREQETQYF.

This clone has only a few counts. The chain carries TRBV9 and TRBJ2-1; D remains unclear. There are 13 residues in the CDR3. Trimming took 0 bases from V and 5 from J, leaving 6 bases between them. Germline CDR1 and CDR2: SGDLS and YYNGEE. The CDR3 sequence is CASSVATHNEQFF. The CDR3 DNA follows: TGTGCCAGCAGCGTAGCTACCCACAATGAGCAGTTCTTC.

This clone was detected only a few times. The V and J genes are TRBV30 and TRBJ1-2, with TRBD1 identical over 8 bases. This CDR3 is built from 13 residues. V shed 3 bases, J shed 2 bases, and the junction held 2 bases outside the gene matches. Germline V gene data show CDR1 as GTSNPN and CDR2 as SVGIG (reference sequence). The CDR3: CAWRTGANYGYTF. The CDR3 DNA is TGTGCCTGGAGGACAGGGGCAAACTATGGCTACACCTTC.

The chain combines TRBV30 with TRBJ1-5, with D hard to call. Germline loops: CDR1 GTSNPN, CDR2 SVGIG (reference sequence). Trimming took 6 bases from V and 5 from J, leaving 11 bases between them. This CDR3 spans 12 amino acids. Here the CDR3 reads CACGGRDQPQHF. The CDR3 coding sequence is TGTGCCTGCGGAGGACGGGATCAGCCCCAGCATTTT.

This clone was counted only a few times. The genes are TRBV30 and TRBJ2-5, with a weak D call TRBD2 (6 bases). CDR1 and CDR2 from the germline V gene are GTSNPN and SVGIG (reference sequence). The CDR3 is made up of 13 amino acids. V lost 2 bases to trimming and J lost 5 bases, with 12 bases between them. CDR3: CAWSPTSPETQYF. The CDR3 region has the DNA TGTGCCTGGAGTCCAACTAGCCCGGAGACCCAGTACTTC.

This clone is a singleton in its sample. The genes are TRBV15 and TRBJ2-6; 8 nucleotides line up with TRBD1. Germline CDR1 is LNHNV and CDR2 is YYDKDF (reference sequence). After removal of 2 bases from V and 0 bases from J, the junction contained 6 bases not matched to a gene. The CDR3 runs 18 residues. DNA for the CDR3: TGTGCCACCAGCAGACTACAGGGGGATCCCTCTGGGGCCAACGTCCTGACTTTC. Translating it yields CATSRLQGDPSGANVLTF. Full variable domain (missing parts from reference TRBV15 and TRBJ2-6): DAMVIQNPRYQVTQFGKPVTLSCSQTLNHNVMYWYQQKSSQAPKLLFHYYDKDFNNEADTPDNFQSRRPNTSFCFLDIRSPGLGDTAMYLCATSRLQGDPSGANVLTFGAGSRLTVL.

The chain couples TRBV10-3 to TRBJ2-7; D unclear. The CDR3 extends over 14 amino acids. CDR1 is ENHRY and CDR2 is SYGVKD in the germline V gene. Trimming took off 5 bases at V and 4 bases at J, with 15 bases between the two ends. CDR3 coding DNA: TGTGCCATCAGTCAGACAAGACGGCCTTACGAGCAGTACTTC. This encodes CAISQTRRPYEQYF.

V and J are TRBV30 and TRBJ1-5; possible D gene TRBD1, 6 bases. Between the trimmed V and J ends, which lost 3 bases and 1 base, there was a span of 7 bases. The CDR3 has 13 residues. Germline V gene data show CDR1 as GTSNPN and CDR2 as SVGIG (reference sequence). CDR3 nucleotide sequence: TGTGCCTGGAGAGGGGGAAGCAATCAGCCCCAGCATTTT. Translating gives CAWRGGSNQPQHF.